Shown below are 28 T cell receptor beta chains from a single sample sequenced in a study of cytomegalovirus exposure and HLA in healthy donors. The PCR made use of 60 Vbeta and 13 Jbeta primers. Profiled with immunoSEQ multiplex PCR; TCRdb holds only in-frame clones, not every one. The table has about 150,000 clones, around 75% seen once. Sequences were obtained from PBMCs. Source of these receptors: a woman in her 30s in good health and CMV-seronegative.

The chain links TRBV4-1 to TRBJ2-7; 8 bases match TRBD1. The V and J ends lost 4 bases and 0 bases, in that order; junction bases with no gene match: 8. The length of the CDR3 is 16 residues. CDR1 is MGHRA and CDR2 is YSYEKL in the germline V gene. The CDR3 nucleotides read TGCGCCAGCAGCCGCGAGACAGGGGTGAGCTCCTACGAGCAGTACTTC. Translating gives CASSRETGVSSYEQYF.

V and J are TRBV5-5 and TRBJ2-7, with 10 bases lining up with TRBD1. Germline loops: CDR1 SGHKS, CDR2 YYEKEE (reference sequence). Trimming cost V 4 bases and J 2 bases; bases outside gene matches: 6. The CDR3 totals 15 residues. In nucleotides, the CDR3 is TGTGCCAGCAGCCCGCGGACAGGGGGGCCCTACGAGCAGTACTTC. Translated, it gives CASSPRTGGPYEQYF.

There are a few counts of this clone. The chain combines TRBV9 with TRBJ2-7; tentative D call: TRBD2 (5 bases). The CDR3 is 14 amino acids. The germline V and J ends were trimmed by 4 bases and 1 base, with 12 bases remaining between them. The germline V gene has CDR1 SGDLS and CDR2 YYNGEE. CDR3 region: CASSTGRDSYEQYF. CDR3 coding DNA: TGTGCCAGCAGCACCGGACGGGATTCCTACGAGCAGTACTTC.

This clone has a single count. The genes are TRBV28 and TRBJ2-5; possible D gene TRBD2, 5 bases. The germline CDR1 and CDR2 sequences are MDHEN and SYDVKM. V was clipped by 6 bases and J by 7 bases, with 9 bases between them. The CDR3 runs to 11 residues. The CDR3 loop reads CASRIEGTQYF. For the CDR3, the DNA is TGTGCCAGCAGAATCGAGGGGACCCAGTACTTC. The full variable domain, completed using reference TRBV28 and TRBJ2-5, is DVKVTQSSRYLVKRTGEKVFLECVQDMDHENMFWYRQDPGLGLRLIYFSYDVKMKEKGDIPEGYSVSREKKERFSLILESASTNQTSMYLCASRIEGTQYFGPGTRLLVL.

The chain employs TRBV28 and TRBJ1-2; the D is unclear. The germline V and J ends were trimmed by 3 bases and 2 bases, with 10 bases remaining between them. Germline V gene data show CDR1 as MDHEN and CDR2 as SYDVKM. The CDR3 is 14 amino acids. The CDR3 region has the DNA TGTGCCAGCAGTTTCCCCTCAGGAAACTATGGCTACACCTTC. This encodes CASSFPSGNYGYTF.

V and J are TRBV5-4 and TRBJ2-7; 8 bases agree with TRBD1. The CDR3 covers 14 residues. The V and J ends lost 4 bases and 6 bases, in that order; junction bases with no gene match: 9. The germline CDR1 and CDR2 sequences are SGHNT and YYREEE (reference sequence). CDR3 coding DNA: TGTGCCAGCAGCGCGACAGGGGCCAGGGGCGAGCAGTACTTC. Its protein is CASSATGARGEQYF.

The chain recombines TRBV11-2 with TRBJ2-1, with TRBD1 as a possible D gene (6 bases). The CDR3 contains 15 residues. V lost 4 bases and J 4 bases, leaving 14 bases between the germline ends. The germline CDR1 and CDR2 sequences are SGHAT and FQNNGV. The CDR3 loop reads CASSSRGIAYNEQFF. The CDR3 nucleotides are TGTGCCAGCAGCTCTAGGGGGATCGCGTACAATGAGCAGTTCTTC.

The genes are TRBV7-2 and TRBJ1-1; D unresolved. V dropped 1 base and J dropped 7 bases, with 10 bases sitting between them. The CDR3 has 13 residues. Per the germline V gene, CDR1 is SGHTA and CDR2 is FQGNSA. The CDR3 protein is CASSLVQSFEAFF. The CDR3 nucleotides read TGTGCCAGCAGCTTAGTTCAGTCCTTTGAAGCTTTCTTT.

The chain carries TRBV5-1 and TRBJ2-7, with D perhaps TRBD1 (6 bases). The V gene's germline CDR1 is SGHRS and CDR2 YFSETQ. V shed 3 bases and J shed 4 bases, with 11 bases lying between them. The CDR3 sequence is 13 residues long. CDR3 loop: CASSSGTHYEQYF. As DNA, the CDR3 is TGCGCCAGCAGCTCCGGGACACATTACGAGCAGTACTTC.

V and J are TRBV21-1 and TRBJ1-5; TRBD1 is taken as the D call from the table, unchecked against the DNA. TRBV21-1 is termed a pseudogene. The CDR3 spans 23 residues. DNA of the CDR3: TGTGCCAGCAGCAAGGAGAACGAAGAGCCGGGACAGGGTATCGTTCGGGGAAATCAGCCCCAGCATTTT. Protein: CASSKENEEPGQGIVRGNQPQHF.

This clone has just a few counts. This chain joins TRBV5-1 and TRBJ1-2, with TRBD1 matching 7 bases. The CDR3 is made up of 14 amino acids. J was trimmed by 6 bases and V by 4 bases; bases with no gene match: 9. Germline loops: CDR1 SGHRS, CDR2 YFSETQ. CDR3 DNA sequence: TGCGCCAGCAGCGCTGACAGGGTAGGCGATGGCTACACCTTC. This gives the protein CASSADRVGDGYTF.

The V call is TRBV7-3, the J call TRBJ2-1, with a tentative D call TRBD2 (5 bases). The CDR3 runs 15 residues. Trimming pared 5 bases from V and 0 bases from J, leaving 11 bases between. CDR1 SGHTA and CDR2 FQGTGA come from the germline V gene. CDR3 sequence: CASSIGLGSYNEQFF. The CDR3, as DNA: TGTGCCAGCAGCATCGGACTGGGCTCCTACAATGAGCAGTTCTTC.

This clone has only one observation. The CDR3 nucleotides are TGTGCCAGTACCAACATACAGGGACTAAAGGACAATGAGCAGTTCTTC. Translating it yields CASTNIQGLKDNEQFF. J is TRBJ2-1 and V is TRBV19; D may be TRBD2 (7 bases). Trimming removed 7 bases at V and 5 bases at J, with 21 bases between. CDR3 length equals 16 residues. The V gene's germline CDR1 is LNHDA and CDR2 SQIVND (reference sequence).

The V and J genes are TRBV6-6 and TRBJ2-5; 9 bases are shared with TRBD2. The end of the DNA fits TRBJ2-7 better, so the J call may be wrong. The CDR3 is 16 residues long. Germline CDR1 reads MNHNY; CDR2 reads SVGAGI (reference sequence). The CDR3 protein is CASRDSTSGPSYEQYF. In nucleotides, the CDR3 is TGTGCCAGCAGAGACAGCACTAGCGGGCCCTCCTACGAGCAGTACTTC.

This clone was counted a single time. The chain joins TRBV14 to TRBJ2-2; the D gene is possibly TRBD2 (7 bases). The V end was cut by 0 bases, the J end by 0 bases, with 20 bases between. CDR1 and CDR2 from the germline V gene are SGHDN and FVKESK. The CDR3 contains 20 residues. In nucleotides, the CDR3 is TGTGCCAGCAGCCAAGAACGGGGCGGGGGCGACACAGCGAACACCGGGGAGCTGTTTTTT. Residues: CASSQERGGGDTANTGELFF.

This clone was detected only once. The chain is built from TRBV4-1 and TRBJ2-1, with D perhaps matching TRBD1 (5 bases). The CDR3 is 15 residues long. Trimming stripped 1 base from V and 0 bases from J, with 7 bases between. Germline CDR1 reads MGHRA; CDR2 reads YSYEKL. The CDR3 DNA reads TGCGCCAGCAGCCAAGCAGGACACTCCTACAATGAGCAGTTCTTC. Its protein product is CASSQAGHSYNEQFF.

The rearrangement uses TRBV5-1 and TRBJ2-3; 13 bases fit TRBD2. V was pared by 5 bases and J by 1 base, with 4 bases of the junction left unmatched. The CDR3 totals 16 residues. Germline V CDR1 and CDR2: SGHRS, YFSETQ. The CDR3 protein is CASRAGLAGGTDTQYF. CDR3 nucleotide sequence: TGCGCCAGCAGGGCTGGACTAGCGGGGGGCACAGATACGCAGTATTTT.

This chain connects TRBV29-1 to TRBJ2-1; D possibly corresponds to TRBD1 (5 bases). V dropped 2 bases and J dropped 2 bases, with 10 bases sitting between them. This CDR3 is built from 14 residues. Germline V gene data show CDR1 as SQVTM and CDR2 as ANQGSEA. The CDR3 here is CSVERGRTYNEQFF. DNA of the CDR3: TGCAGCGTTGAAAGGGGCAGGACCTACAATGAGCAGTTCTTC.

This sequence joins TRBV5-6 and TRBJ1-6; D remains unclear. Germline V gene sequence: CDR1 SGHDT, CDR2 YYEEEE. The CDR3 consists of 15 residues. The V gene lost 4 bases and the J gene lost 6 bases, with 14 bases spanning the gap. CDR3 bases: TGTGCCAGCAGCCCAGACACGTCGTTTAATTCACCCCTCCACTTT. Its protein product is CASSPDTSFNSPLHF.

The chain has TRBV2 and TRBJ1-5; 7 bases are a match to TRBD1. The germline CDR1 and CDR2 sequences are SNHLY and FYNNEI. The CDR3 extends over 15 amino acids. V gave up 6 bases and J gave up 0 bases; unmatched junction bases: 5. In nucleotides, the CDR3 is TGTGCCAGCAGCTTAGACAGGGTTAGCAATCAGCCCCAGCATTTT. It is translated as CASSLDRVSNQPQHF.

This chain connects TRBV2 to TRBJ1-6; D is perhaps TRBD1 (6 bases). The CDR3 has 15 residues. Germline V gives CDR1 SNHLY, CDR2 FYNNEI. The V and J ends lost 0 bases and 9 bases respectively, with 12 bases between them. CDR3 amino acids: CASSEASGVGSPLHF. As DNA, the CDR3 is TGTGCCAGCAGTGAAGCGTCAGGGGTTGGTTCACCCCTCCACTTT.

This chain joins TRBV21-1 and TRBJ2-1; the table's D gene call, TRBD2, was not cross checked with the DNA. TRBV21-1 is reported as a pseudogene. The CDR3 totals 13 residues. The CDR3 DNA reads as TGTGCCAGCAGCAAAGGGTCGGGGTATGAGCAGTTCTTC. This translates into CASSKGSGYEQFF.

The V gene is TRBV19, the J gene TRBJ2-1; 7 bases fit TRBD1. Germline CDR1 reads LNHDA; CDR2 reads SQIVND (reference sequence). The CDR3 spans 13 residues. Losses at the gene ends were 7 bases for V and 6 bases for J; bases not matched to a gene: 6. CDR3 bases: TGTGCCAGTAAGACGACAGGGAGCAATGAGCAGTTCTTC. Amino acids: CASKTTGSNEQFF.

The chain uses TRBV7-2 and TRBJ2-2, with D unclear. V lost 2 bases to trimming and J lost 0 bases, with 7 bases between them. Germline V gives CDR1 SGHTA, CDR2 FQGNSA. This CDR3 comprises 15 residues. The CDR3 protein is CASSLSPTNTGELFF. DNA for the CDR3: TGTGCCAGCAGCTTATCCCCCACGAACACCGGGGAGCTGTTTTTT.

V usage is TRBV9 and J usage is TRBJ2-5, with a tentative D call TRBD1 (5 bases). The assigned J gene may be wrong: the sequence end matches TRBJ2-7 better. Germline V gene data show CDR1 as SGDLS and CDR2 as YYNGEE. This CDR3 is 16 amino acids long. The CDR3 sequence: CASSVGSRAFVYEQYF. CDR3 nucleotides: TGTGCCAGCAGCGTAGGAAGCAGGGCTTTTGTCTACGAGCAGTACTTC.

This clone was counted once. The V and J genes are TRBV30 and TRBJ1-3; D is undetermined. CDR1 is GTSNPN, CDR2 SVGIG, per germline (reference sequence). The CDR3 totals 10 residues. The CDR3 nucleotides are TGTGGGTCCGGTGGAAACACCATATATTTT. It translates to CGSGGNTIYF.

V and J are TRBV7-2 and TRBJ2-2; 14 bases match TRBD2. J lost 4 bases, V lost 1 base, and 2 bases had no gene match. CDR3 size: 17 residues. Looked up from germline, CDR1 is SGHTA and CDR2 is FQGNSA. The CDR3 DNA sequence: TGTGCCAGCAGCTTAGGAGGGACTAGCGGGGGCACCGGGGAGCTGTTTTTT. This codes for CASSLGGTSGGTGELFF. Full variable domain (missing parts from reference TRBV7-2 and TRBJ2-2): GAGVSQSPSNKVTEKGKDVELRCDPISGHTALYWYRQSLGQGLEFLIYFQGNSAPDKSGLPSDRFSAERTGGSVSTLTIQRTQQEDSAVYLCASSLGGTSGGTGELFFGEGSRLTVL.

The table lists this clone with a count of one. V usage is TRBV21-1 and J usage is TRBJ2-3; whether TRBD2, the table's D call, matches the DNA was not checked. TRBV21-1 is a pseudogene locus. The CDR3 loop spans 17 amino acids. CDR3 in DNA: TGTGCCAGCAGCAGCTGGGGGGGGCCATCTTCCTGGGATACGCAGTATTTT. Amino acid sequence: CASSSWGGPSSWDTQYF.